Each of the 14 T cell receptor beta chains below was sequenced from the same sample in a study of T cells in localized non-small cell lung cancer. Profiling relied on immunoSEQ multiplex PCR, and the TCRdb table lists in-frame clones only, not all of them. The table records some 15,000 clones, nearly 90% of them present only once. Specimen: peripheral blood mononuclear cells, collected before any cancer treatment. The receptors come from a woman between 35 and 75 years old with stage III lung adenocarcinoma.

The sample holds one count of this clone. The rearrangement joins TRBV19 to TRBJ1-1; 8 nucleotides line up with TRBD1. Per germline, CDR1 LNHDA and CDR2 SQIVND (reference sequence). The CDR3 length is 16 residues. Unmatched junction bases numbered 10, after V lost 4 bases and J lost 3 bases. The CDR3 is CASSRLDRGWDTEAFF. The DNA of the CDR3 is TGTGCCAGTAGTAGGCTCGACAGGGGTTGGGACACTGAAGCTTTCTTT.

The J gene is TRBJ2-2, the V gene TRBV7-2, with TRBD1 as a possible D gene (6 bases). Deletions cut 4 bases from V and 2 bases from J, with 11 bases between. Germline lookup yields CDR1 SGHTA and CDR2 FQGNSA. This CDR3 has 15 residues. Here the CDR3 reads CASSSTGTNTGELFF. CDR3 sequence (DNA): TGTGCCAGCAGCTCCACCGGGACAAACACCGGGGAGCTGTTTTTT.

The gene calls are TRBV19 and TRBJ2-7, with D maybe TRBD2 (5 bases). This CDR3 region has 12 residues. Germline values: CDR1 LNHDA, CDR2 SQIVND (reference sequence). Trimming removed 4 bases at V and 7 bases at J, with 11 bases between. In nucleotides, the CDR3 is TGTGCCAGTAGTAGCGGGTTGCGGGAGCAGTACTTC. The encoded protein is CASSSGLREQYF. Combining the CDR3 with reference TRBV19 and TRBJ2-7 gives the whole variable domain DGGITQSPKYLFRKEGQNVTLSCEQNLNHDAMYWYRQDPGQGLRLIYYSQIVNDFQKGDIAEGYSVSREKKESFPLTVTSAQKNPTAFYLCASSSGLREQYFGPGTRLTVT.

This clone came up once. The rearrangement uses TRBV5-4 and TRBJ1-2; tentatively, D is TRBD1 (5 bases). V lost 0 bases and J lost 8, with 11 bases in between. The germline gives CDR1 SGHNT, CDR2 YYREEE (reference sequence). The CDR3 is made up of 13 amino acids. In nucleotides, the CDR3 is TGTGCCAGCAGCTTGGATGGGGCGAAGGGCTACACCTTC. Amino acid sequence: CASSLDGAKGYTF. Full variable domain (rest looked up from reference TRBV5-4 and TRBJ1-2): ETGVTQSPTHLIKTRGQQVTLRCSSQSGHNTVSWYQQALGQGPQFIFQYYREEENGRGNFPPRFSGLQFPNYSSELNVNALELDDSALYLCASSLDGAKGYTFGSGTRLTVV.

V usage is TRBV7-2 and J usage is TRBJ1-1; D gene ambiguous. The germline V gene has CDR1 SGHTA and CDR2 FQGNSA. The CDR3 extends over 14 amino acids. Trimming stripped 2 bases from V and 1 base from J, with 8 bases between. The CDR3 sequence: CASSLRLPNTEAFF. CDR3 nucleotide sequence: TGTGCCAGCAGCTTAAGGCTACCGAACACTGAAGCTTTCTTT.

This rearrangement joins TRBV27 to TRBJ2-1; D tentatively reads TRBD1 or TRBD2 (5 bases each). V was cut by 5 bases and J by 4 bases, with 15 bases left in between. The CDR3 sequence is 15 residues long. Germline V gene data show CDR1 as MNHEY and CDR2 as SMNVEV (reference sequence). The CDR3 nucleotides are TGTGCCAGCAGTCAAGGGACCCAATTTTACAATGAGCAGTTCTTC. Protein sequence: CASSQGTQFYNEQFF.

The V and J genes are TRBV5-5 and TRBJ1-4, with D perhaps TRBD1 (5 bases). Germline V gene data show CDR1 as SGHKS and CDR2 as YYEKEE (reference sequence). CDR3 length: 17 amino acids. V lost 2 bases, J lost 3 bases, and 17 bases lay in between. The CDR3 DNA sequence: TGTGCCAGCAGCTTTCTCCCTAGGGGCGTCGCTAATGAAAAACTGTTTTTT. This encodes CASSFLPRGVANEKLFF.

The chain uses TRBV7-2 and TRBJ2-7; D remains unclear. Germline-derived CDR1 and CDR2 are SGHTA and FQGNSA. CDR3 length: 13 amino acids. V lost 4 bases and J 2 bases, leaving 9 bases between the germline ends. CDR3 protein: CASSYDRTYEQYF. CDR3 DNA sequence: TGTGCCAGCAGCTACGACCGAACCTACGAGCAGTACTTC.

J is TRBJ1-2 and V is TRBV6-5; 7 positions agree with TRBD1. The CDR3 contains 12 residues. From germline, CDR1 is MNHEY and CDR2 SVGAGI. Unmatched junction bases numbered 4, after V lost 5 bases and J lost 7 bases. CDR3 in DNA: TGTGCCAGCAGTAAGGGGGCTGGTGGCTACACCTTC. This translates into CASSKGAGGYTF.

This rearrangement joins TRBV11-2 to TRBJ2-5; 9 positions match TRBD2. CDR1 is SGHAT and CDR2 is FQNNGV in the germline V gene. This CDR3 region has 17 residues. Trimming cost V 4 bases and J 3 bases; bases outside gene matches: 12. The CDR3 reads CASSSRLAGVLEETQYF. The CDR3, as DNA: TGTGCCAGCAGCTCCCGATTAGCGGGGGTGTTGGAAGAGACCCAGTACTTC. The full variable domain, completed using reference TRBV11-2 and TRBJ2-5, is EAGVAQSPRYKIIEKRQSVAFWCNPISGHATLYWYQQILGQGPKLLIQFQNNGVVDDSQLPKDRFSAERLKGVDSTLKIQPAKLEDSAVYLCASSSRLAGVLEETQYFGPGTRLLVL.

This clone was found once. The chain uses TRBV5-1 and TRBJ1-2, with TRBD1 matching over 8 bases. The germline V gene has CDR1 SGHRS and CDR2 YFSETQ. The ends lost 6 bases at V and 7 bases at J; junction bases unmatched: 8. The length of the CDR3 is 13 residues. CDR3 residues: CASTGGQGSGYTF. CDR3 DNA sequence: TGCGCCAGCACCGGAGGACAGGGCTCTGGCTACACCTTC.

This sequence joins TRBV19 and TRBJ1-6; the D is unclear. V shed 5 bases and J shed 7 bases, with 9 bases lying between them. The CDR3 is 13 residues long. Germline V gene sequence: CDR1 LNHDA, CDR2 SQIVND (reference sequence). The CDR3 is CASSWTANSPLHF. The CDR3, as DNA: TGTGCCAGTAGTTGGACGGCAAATTCACCCCTCCACTTT.

The chain recombines TRBV7-9 with TRBJ2-7, with 8 nucleotides matching TRBD1. The CDR3 consists of 16 residues. Germline values: CDR1 SEHNR, CDR2 FQNEAQ (reference sequence). V lost 5 bases, J lost 6 bases, and 15 bases stayed unmatched. CDR3 region: CASSPTPRDRLREQYF. CDR3 DNA sequence: TGTGCCAGCAGCCCGACCCCCCGGGACAGGTTACGCGAGCAGTACTTC.

This rearrangement joins TRBV9 to TRBJ1-1; 9 bases fit TRBD1. This CDR3 has 14 amino acids. Germline values: CDR1 SGDLS, CDR2 YYNGEE. V shed 3 bases and J 2 bases; nucleotides not matched to a gene: 2. The CDR3 nucleotides read TGTGCCAGCAGCGCGGGACAGGGAAACACTGAAGCTTTCTTT. It translates to CASSAGQGNTEAFF.